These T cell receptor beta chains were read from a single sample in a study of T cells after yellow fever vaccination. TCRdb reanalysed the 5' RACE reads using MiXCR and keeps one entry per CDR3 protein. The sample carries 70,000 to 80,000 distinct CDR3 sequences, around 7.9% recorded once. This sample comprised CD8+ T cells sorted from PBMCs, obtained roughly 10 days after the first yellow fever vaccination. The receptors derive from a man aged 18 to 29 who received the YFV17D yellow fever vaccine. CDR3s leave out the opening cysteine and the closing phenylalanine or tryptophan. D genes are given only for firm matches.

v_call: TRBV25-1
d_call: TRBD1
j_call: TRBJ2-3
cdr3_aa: ASSAPGQGRDTQY

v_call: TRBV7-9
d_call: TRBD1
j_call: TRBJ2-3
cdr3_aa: ASSPRPGQGILDTQY

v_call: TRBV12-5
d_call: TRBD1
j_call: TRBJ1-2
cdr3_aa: ASGTTGTTRNYGYT

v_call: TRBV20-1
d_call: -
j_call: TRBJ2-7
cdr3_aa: SARVARRGEQY

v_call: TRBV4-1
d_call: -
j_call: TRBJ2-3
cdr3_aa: ASSQVRLSADTQY

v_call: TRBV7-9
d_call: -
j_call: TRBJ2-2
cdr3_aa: ASSWVDGELF

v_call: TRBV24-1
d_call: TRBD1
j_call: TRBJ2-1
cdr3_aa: ATSDPGGSYNEQF

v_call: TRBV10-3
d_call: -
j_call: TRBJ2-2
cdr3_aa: AITQGSGELF

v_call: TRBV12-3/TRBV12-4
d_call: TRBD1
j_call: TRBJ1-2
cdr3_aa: ASSWDSNYGYT

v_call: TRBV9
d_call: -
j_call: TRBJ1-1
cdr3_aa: ASSPMNTEAF

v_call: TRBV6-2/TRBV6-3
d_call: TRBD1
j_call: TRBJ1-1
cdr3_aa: ASSFRQGYTEAF

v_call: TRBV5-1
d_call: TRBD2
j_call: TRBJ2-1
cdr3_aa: ASSRGLAPYNEQF

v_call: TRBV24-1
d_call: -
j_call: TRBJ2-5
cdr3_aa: ATSQQGQETQY

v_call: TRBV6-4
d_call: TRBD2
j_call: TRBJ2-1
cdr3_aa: ASSDGTSGGANEQF

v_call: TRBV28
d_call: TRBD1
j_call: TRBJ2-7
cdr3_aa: ASSDRGLSEQY

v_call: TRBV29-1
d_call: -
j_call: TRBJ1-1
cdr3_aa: SVVGPRDKPNTEAF

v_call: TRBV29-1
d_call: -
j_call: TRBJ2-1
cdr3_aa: SVGQDWNEQF

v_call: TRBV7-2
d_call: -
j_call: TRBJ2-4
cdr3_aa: ASSLYLAKNIQY

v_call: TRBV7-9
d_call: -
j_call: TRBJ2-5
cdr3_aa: ASSSFDSLQETQY

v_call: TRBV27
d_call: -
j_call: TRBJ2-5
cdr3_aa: ASSLKFAGETQY

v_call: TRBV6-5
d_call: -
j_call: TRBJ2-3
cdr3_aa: ASSYGGPDTQY

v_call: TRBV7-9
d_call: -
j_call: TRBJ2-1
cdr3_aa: ASSLGYLSYNEQF

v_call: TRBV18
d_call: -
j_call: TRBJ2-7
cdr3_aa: ASSVVTATFSYEQY

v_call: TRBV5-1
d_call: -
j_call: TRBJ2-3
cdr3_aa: ASSLATRLSTDTQY

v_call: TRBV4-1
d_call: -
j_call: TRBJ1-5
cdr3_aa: ASSQDLRGPNQPQH

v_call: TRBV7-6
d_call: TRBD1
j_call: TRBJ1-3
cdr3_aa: ASSLAPAPTGGNTIY

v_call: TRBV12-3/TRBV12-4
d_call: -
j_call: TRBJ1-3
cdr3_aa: ATPRGGTSGNTIY

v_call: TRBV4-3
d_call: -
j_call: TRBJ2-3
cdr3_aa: ASSQEPAPSTDTQY

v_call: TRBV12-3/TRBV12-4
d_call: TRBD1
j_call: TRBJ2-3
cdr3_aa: ASSRRQGSPTDTQY

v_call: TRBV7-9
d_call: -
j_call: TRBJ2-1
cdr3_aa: ASGDNEQF

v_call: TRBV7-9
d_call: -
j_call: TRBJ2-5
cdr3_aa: ASSFQQGGQETQY

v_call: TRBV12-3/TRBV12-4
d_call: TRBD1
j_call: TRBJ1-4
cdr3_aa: ASSSESRRTVGTDNEKLF

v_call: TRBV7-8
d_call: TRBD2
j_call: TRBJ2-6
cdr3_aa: ASRMGGDNVLT

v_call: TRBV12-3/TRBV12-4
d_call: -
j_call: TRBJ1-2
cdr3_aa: ASSLGGGQGYT

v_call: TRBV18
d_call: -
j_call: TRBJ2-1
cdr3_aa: ASSQAATPNEQF

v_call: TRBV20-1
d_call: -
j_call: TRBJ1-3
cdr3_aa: SAPVWDSGNTIY

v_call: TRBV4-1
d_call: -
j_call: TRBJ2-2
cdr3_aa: ASSQGRSAGELF

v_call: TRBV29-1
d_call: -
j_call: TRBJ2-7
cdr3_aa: SVGQPFGFEQY

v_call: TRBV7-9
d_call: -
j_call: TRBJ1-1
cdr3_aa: ASSLPLNTEAF

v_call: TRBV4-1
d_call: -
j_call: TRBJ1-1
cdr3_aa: ASSQEGIIMNTEAF

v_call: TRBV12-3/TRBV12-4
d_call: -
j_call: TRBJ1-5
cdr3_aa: ASSFAGISNQPQH

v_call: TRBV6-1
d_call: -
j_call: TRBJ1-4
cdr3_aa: ASSPTDSATNEKLF